This T cell receptor beta chain was identified in a study of blood T cells in healthy people across ages. The CDR3 length is 13 residues. V lost 6 bases and J lost 5, with 13 bases in between. The germline V gene encodes CDR1 ENHRY and CDR2 SYGVKD. Then a second PCR, running roughly 7 to 11 cycles, was carried out with a sample-barcoded 5' primer and a J-beta primer mix. TCRdb used MiXCR to reprocess the 5' RACE reads, holding one entry per CDR3 protein. The sample has roughly 1,300,000 distinct CDR3 sequences, around 59% seen once. This clonotype was observed a handful of times. Its antigen is undetermined. Notes on the study in general: PBMCs went unsorted, and a conclusive naive versus antigen-experienced comparison was therefore prevented.

This sequence joins TRBV10-3 and TRBJ1-1; D possibly corresponds to TRBD1 (5 bases). The sequence came from a man younger than 35 in good health. The source material was blood. The CDR3 coding sequence is TGTGCCATCAGGGCGGGGGAGGGGACTGAAGCTTTCTTT. Protein sequence: CAIRAGEGTEAFF.